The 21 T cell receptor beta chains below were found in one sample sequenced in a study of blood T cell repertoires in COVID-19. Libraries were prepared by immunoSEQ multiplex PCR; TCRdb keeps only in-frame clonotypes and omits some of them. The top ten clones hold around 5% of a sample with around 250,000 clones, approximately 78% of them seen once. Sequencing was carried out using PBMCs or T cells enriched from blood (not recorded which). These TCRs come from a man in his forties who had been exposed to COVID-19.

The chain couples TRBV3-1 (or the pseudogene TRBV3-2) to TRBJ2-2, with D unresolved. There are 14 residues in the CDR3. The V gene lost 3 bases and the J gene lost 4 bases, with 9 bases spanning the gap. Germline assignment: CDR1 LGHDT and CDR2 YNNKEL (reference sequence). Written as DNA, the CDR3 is TGTGCCAGCAGCCATCCTAATCCCACCGGGGAGCTGTTTTTT. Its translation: CASSHPNPTGELFF.

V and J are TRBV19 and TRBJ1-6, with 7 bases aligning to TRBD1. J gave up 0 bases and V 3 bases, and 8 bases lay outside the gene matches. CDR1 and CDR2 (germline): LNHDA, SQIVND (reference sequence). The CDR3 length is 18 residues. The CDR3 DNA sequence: TGTGCCAGTAGTATCCCTCAGGGGGGTAACTCCTATAATTCACCCCTCCACTTT. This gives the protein CASSIPQGGNSYNSPLHF.

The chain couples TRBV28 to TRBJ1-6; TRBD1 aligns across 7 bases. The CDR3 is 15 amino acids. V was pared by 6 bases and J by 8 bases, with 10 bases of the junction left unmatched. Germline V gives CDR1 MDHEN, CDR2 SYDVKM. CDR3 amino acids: CASSYPRGADSPLHF. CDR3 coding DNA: TGTGCCAGCAGCTACCCCAGGGGGGCGGATTCACCCCTCCACTTT.

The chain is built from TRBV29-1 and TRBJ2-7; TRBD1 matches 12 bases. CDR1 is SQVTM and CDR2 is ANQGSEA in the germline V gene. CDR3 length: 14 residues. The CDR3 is CGKFRDRGHHEQYF. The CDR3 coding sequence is TGCGGCAAGTTCCGGGACAGGGGGCACCACGAGCAGTACTTC.

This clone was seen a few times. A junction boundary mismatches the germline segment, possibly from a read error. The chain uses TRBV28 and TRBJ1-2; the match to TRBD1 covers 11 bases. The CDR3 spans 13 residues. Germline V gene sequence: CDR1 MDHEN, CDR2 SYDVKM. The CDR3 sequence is CAGRDRGRSGYTF. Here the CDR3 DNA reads TGTGCCGGCAGGGACAGGGGGAGGTCTGGCTACACCTTC.

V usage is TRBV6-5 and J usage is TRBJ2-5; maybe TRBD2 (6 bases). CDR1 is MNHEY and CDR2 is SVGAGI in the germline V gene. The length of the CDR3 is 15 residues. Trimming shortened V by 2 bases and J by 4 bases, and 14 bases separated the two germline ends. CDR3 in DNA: TGTGCCAGCAGTTACGGAGGGAGCGCCGGAGAGACCCAGTACTTC. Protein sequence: CASSYGGSAGETQYF.

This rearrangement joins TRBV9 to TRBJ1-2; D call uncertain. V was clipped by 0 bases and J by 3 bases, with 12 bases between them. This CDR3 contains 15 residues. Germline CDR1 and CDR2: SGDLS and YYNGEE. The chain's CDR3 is CASSVVGDPYYGYTF. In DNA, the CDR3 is TGTGCCAGCAGCGTAGTGGGCGACCCTTACTATGGCTACACCTTC.

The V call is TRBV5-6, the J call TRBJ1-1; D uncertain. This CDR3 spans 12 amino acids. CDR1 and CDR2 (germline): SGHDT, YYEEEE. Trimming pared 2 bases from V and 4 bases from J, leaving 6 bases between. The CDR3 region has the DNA TGTGCCAGCAGCTTCTCAGGCACTGAAGCTTTCTTT. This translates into CASSFSGTEAFF.

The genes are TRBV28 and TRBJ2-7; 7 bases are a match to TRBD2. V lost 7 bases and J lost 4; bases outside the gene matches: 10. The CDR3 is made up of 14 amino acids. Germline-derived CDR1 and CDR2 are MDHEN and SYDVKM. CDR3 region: CASIIGGSSYEQYF. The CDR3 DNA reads TGTGCCAGCATTATAGGCGGGAGCTCTTACGAGCAGTACTTC.

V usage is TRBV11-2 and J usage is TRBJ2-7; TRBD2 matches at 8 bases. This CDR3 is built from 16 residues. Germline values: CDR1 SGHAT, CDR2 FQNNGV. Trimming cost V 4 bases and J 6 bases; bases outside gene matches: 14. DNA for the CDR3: TGTGCCAGCAGCTCTGCCCCCCGGAGGACTAGCACCGAGCAGTACTTC. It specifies CASSSAPRRTSTEQYF.

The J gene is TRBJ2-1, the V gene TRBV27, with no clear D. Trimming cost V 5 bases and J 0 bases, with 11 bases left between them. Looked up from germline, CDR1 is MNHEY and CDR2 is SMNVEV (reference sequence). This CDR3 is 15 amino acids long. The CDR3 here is CASSATISSYNEQFF. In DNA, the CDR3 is TGTGCCAGCAGTGCCACTATTAGCTCCTACAATGAGCAGTTCTTC.

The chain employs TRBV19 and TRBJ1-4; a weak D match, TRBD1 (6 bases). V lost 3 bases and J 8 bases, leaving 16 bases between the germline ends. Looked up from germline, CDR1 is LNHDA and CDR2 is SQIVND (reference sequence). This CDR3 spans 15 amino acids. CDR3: CASSIGGGTPEKLFF. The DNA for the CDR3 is TGTGCCAGTAGTATTGGGGGGGGCACCCCCGAAAAACTGTTTTTT.

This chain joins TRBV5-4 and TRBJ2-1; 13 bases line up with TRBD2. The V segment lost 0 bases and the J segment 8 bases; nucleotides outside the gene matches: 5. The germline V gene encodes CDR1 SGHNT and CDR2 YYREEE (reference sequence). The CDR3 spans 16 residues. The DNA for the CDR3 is TGTGCCAGCAGCTTGGGGACTAGCGGGAGCGGCTATGAGCAGTTCTTC. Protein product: CASSLGTSGSGYEQFF.

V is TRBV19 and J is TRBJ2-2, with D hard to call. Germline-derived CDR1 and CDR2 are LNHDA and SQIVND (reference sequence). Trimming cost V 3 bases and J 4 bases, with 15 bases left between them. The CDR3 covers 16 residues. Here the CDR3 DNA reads TGTGCCAGTAGTATTACTACCGGGTCTCCCACCGGGGAGCTGTTTTTT. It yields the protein CASSITTGSPTGELFF.

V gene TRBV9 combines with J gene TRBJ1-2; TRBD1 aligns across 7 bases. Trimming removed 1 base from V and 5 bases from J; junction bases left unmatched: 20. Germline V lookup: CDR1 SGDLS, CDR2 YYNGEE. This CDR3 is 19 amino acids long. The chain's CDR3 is CASSVRRTQSGTDMYGYTF. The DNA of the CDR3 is TGTGCCAGCAGCGTACGCAGGACCCAATCCGGGACAGACATGTATGGCTACACCTTC.

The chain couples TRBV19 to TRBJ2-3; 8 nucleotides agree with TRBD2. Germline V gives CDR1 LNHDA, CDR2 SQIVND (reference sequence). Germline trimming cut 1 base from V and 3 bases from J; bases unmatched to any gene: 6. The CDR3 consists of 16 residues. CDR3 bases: TGTGCCAGTAGTATAGCGAGCGGGAGCACGACAGATACGCAGTATTTT. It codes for CASSIASGSTTDTQYF.

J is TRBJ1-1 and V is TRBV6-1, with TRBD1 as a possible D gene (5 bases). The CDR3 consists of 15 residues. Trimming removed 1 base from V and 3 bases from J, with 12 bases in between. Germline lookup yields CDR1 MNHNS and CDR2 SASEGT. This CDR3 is CASSEGRDFYTEAFF. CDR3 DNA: TGTGCCAGCAGTGAAGGGCGGGACTTCTACACTGAAGCTTTCTTT.

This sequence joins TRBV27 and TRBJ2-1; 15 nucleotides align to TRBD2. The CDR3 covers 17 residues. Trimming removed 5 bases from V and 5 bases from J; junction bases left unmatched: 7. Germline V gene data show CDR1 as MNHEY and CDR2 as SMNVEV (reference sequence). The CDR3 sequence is CASSPRTSGRVHNEQFF. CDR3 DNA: TGTGCCAGCAGTCCAAGGACTAGCGGGAGGGTCCACAATGAGCAGTTCTTC.

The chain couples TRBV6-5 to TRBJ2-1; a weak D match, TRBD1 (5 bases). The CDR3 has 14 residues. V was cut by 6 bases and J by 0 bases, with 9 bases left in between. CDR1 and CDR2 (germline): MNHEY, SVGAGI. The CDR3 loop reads CASSLRGSYNEQFF. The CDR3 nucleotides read TGTGCCAGCAGCCTAAGGGGCTCCTACAATGAGCAGTTCTTC.

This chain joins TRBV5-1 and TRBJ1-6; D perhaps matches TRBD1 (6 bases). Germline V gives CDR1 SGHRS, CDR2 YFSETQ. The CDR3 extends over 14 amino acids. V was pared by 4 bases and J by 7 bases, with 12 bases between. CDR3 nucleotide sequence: TGCGCCAGCAGCCACGGGGGGCTGAATTCACCCCTCCACTTT. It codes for CASSHGGLNSPLHF.

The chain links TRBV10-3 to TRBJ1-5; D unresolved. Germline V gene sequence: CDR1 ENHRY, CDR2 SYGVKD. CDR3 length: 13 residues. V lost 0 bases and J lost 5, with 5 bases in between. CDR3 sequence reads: CAISESPYQPQHF. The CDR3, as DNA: TGTGCCATCAGTGAGTCCCCATATCAGCCCCAGCATTTT.